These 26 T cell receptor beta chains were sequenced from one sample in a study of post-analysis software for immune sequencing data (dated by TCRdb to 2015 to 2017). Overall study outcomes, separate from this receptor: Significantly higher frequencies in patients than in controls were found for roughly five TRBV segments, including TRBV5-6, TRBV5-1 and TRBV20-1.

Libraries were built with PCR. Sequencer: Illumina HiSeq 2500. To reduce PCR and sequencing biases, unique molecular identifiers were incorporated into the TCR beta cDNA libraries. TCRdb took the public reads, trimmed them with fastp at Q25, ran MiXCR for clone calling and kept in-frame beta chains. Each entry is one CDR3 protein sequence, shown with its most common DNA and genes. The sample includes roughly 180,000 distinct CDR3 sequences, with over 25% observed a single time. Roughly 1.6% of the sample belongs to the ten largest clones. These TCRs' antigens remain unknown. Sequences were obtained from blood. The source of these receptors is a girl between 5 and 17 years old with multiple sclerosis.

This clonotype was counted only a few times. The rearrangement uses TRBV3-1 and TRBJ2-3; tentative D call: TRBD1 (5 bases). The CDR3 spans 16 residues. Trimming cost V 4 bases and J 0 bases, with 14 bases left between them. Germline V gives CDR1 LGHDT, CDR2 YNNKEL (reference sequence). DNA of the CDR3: TGTGCCAGCAGCCTTTCAAGGGGCAGGAGCACAGATACGCAGTATTTT. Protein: CASSLSRGRSTDTQYF.

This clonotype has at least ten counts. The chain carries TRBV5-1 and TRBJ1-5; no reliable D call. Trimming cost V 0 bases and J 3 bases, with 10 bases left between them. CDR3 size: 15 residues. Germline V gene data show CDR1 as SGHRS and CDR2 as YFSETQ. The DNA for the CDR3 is TGCGCCAGCAGCTTGGGTGGACTCACCAATCAGCCCCAGCATTTT. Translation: CASSLGGLTNQPQHF.

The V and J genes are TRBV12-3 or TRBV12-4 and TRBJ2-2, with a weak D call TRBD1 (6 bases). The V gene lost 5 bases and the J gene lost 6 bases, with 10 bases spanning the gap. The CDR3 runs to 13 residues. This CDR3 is CASSLTGSGELFF. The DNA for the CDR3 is TGTGCCAGCAGTCTCACAGGGTCCGGGGAGCTGTTTTTT.

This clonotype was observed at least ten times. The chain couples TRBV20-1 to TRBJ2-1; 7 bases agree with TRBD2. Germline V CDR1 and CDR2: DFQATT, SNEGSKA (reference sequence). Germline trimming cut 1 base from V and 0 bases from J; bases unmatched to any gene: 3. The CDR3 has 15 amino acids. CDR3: CSARGAGSSYNEQFF. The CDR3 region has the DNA TGCAGTGCTAGAGGAGCGGGGAGCTCCTACAATGAGCAGTTCTTC.

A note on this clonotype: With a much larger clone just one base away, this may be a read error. For the CDR3, the DNA is TGCAGTGCTAGAGATCCTGATAGAGGAGGAGAGACCCAGTACTTC. Amino acid sequence: CSARDPDRGGETQYF. V gene TRBV20-1 combines with J gene TRBJ2-5; possible D gene TRBD2, 5 bases. Germline V lookup: CDR1 DFQATT, CDR2 SNEGSKA (reference sequence). There are 15 residues in the CDR3. Trimming removed 0 bases from V and 4 bases from J, with 15 bases in between.

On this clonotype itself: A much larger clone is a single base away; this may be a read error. The CDR3, as DNA: TGTGCCAGCAGCCAAGATCGGACACTTTCCTTAGCGGGAGGAAAGAAGGATACGCAGTATTTT. The encoded protein is CASSQDRTLSLAGGKKDTQYF. The genes are TRBV3-1 and TRBJ2-3; 10 bases are a match to TRBD2. From germline, CDR1 is LGHDT and CDR2 YNNKEL (reference sequence). J gave up 6 bases and V 0 bases, and 21 bases lay outside the gene matches. CDR3 size: 21 residues.

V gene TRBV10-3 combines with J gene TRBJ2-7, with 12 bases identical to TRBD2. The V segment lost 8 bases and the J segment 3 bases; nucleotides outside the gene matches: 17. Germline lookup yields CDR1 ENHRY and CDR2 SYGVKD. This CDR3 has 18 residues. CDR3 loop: CAIFSGTSGPGGGYEQYF. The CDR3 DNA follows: TGTGCCATCTTCTCCGGGACTAGCGGGCCTGGCGGAGGCTACGAGCAGTACTTC.

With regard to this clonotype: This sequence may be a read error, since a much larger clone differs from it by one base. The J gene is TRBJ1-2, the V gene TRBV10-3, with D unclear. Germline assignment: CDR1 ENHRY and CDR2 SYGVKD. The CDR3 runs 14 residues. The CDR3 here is CAIRESGRNYGYTF. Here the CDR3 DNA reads TGTGCCATCAGGGAGTCGGGAAGGAATTATGGCTACACCTTC.

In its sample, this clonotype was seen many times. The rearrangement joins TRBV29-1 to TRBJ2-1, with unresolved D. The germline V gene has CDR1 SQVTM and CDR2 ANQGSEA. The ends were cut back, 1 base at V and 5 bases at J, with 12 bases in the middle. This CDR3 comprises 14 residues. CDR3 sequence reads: CSVEALETNNEQFF. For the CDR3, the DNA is TGCAGCGTTGAAGCCCTAGAAACCAACAATGAGCAGTTCTTC.

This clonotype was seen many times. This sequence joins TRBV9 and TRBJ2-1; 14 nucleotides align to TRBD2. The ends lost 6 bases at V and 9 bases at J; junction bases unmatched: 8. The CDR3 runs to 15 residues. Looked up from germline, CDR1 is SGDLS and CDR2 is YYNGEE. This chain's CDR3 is CASTPFGTSGSEQFF. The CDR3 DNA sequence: TGTGCCAGCACGCCTTTCGGGACTAGCGGGAGTGAGCAGTTCTTC.

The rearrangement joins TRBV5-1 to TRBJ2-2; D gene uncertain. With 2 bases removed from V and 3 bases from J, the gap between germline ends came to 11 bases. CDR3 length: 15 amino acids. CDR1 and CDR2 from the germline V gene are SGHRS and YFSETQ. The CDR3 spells CASSLNSEYTGELFF. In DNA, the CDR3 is TGCGCCAGCAGCTTAAATTCGGAATACACCGGGGAGCTGTTTTTT.

This chain's CDR3 is CASSLEASDDEQFF. The CDR3 bases are TGCGCCAGCAGCCTTGAGGCTAGCGATGATGAGCAGTTCTTC. This rearrangement joins TRBV5-1 to TRBJ2-1; D possibly corresponds to TRBD2 (6 bases). Germline assignment: CDR1 SGHRS and CDR2 YFSETQ. V lost 4 bases to trimming and J lost 8 bases, with 16 bases between them. The CDR3 is made up of 14 amino acids.

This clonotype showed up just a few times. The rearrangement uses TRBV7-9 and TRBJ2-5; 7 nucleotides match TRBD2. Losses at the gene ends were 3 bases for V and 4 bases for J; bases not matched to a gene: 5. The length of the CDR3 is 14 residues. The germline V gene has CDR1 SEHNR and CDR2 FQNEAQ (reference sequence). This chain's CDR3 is CASSFVGGTETQYF. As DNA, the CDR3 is TGTGCCAGCAGCTTCGTGGGAGGGACAGAGACCCAGTACTTC.

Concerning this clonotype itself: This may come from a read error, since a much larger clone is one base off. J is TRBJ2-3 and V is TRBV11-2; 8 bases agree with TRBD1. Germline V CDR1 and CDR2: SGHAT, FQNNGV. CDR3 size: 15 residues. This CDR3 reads CASSLEGTGTDTRYF. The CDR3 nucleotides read TGTGCCAGCAGCTTAGAGGGGACAGGCACAGATACGCGGTATTTT.

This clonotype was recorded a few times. CDR3 protein: CASSLSGGTAITEAFF. CDR3 coding DNA: TGTGCCAGTAGCCTGTCGGGAGGGACAGCAATCACTGAAGCTTTCTTT. V and J are TRBV19 and TRBJ1-1, with 7 bases matching TRBD1. Germline CDR1 is LNHDA and CDR2 is SQIVND (reference sequence). This CDR3 is 16 amino acids long. The junction had 14 bases not matched to a gene; V was cut back by 6 bases and J by 4 bases.

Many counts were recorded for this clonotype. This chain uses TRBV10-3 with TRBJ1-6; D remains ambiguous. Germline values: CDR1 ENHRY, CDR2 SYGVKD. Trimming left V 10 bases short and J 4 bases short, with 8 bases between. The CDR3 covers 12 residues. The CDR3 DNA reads TGTGCCAGTCACGAGTATAATTCACCCCTCCACTTT. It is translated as CASHEYNSPLHF.

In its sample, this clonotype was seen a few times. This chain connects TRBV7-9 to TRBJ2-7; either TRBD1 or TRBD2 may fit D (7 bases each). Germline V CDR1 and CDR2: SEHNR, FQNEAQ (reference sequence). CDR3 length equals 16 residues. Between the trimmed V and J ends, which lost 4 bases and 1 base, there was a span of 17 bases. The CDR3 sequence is CASSWSGGGRSYEQYF. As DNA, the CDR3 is TGTGCCAGCAGCTGGTCAGGGGGAGGGAGATCCTACGAGCAGTACTTC.

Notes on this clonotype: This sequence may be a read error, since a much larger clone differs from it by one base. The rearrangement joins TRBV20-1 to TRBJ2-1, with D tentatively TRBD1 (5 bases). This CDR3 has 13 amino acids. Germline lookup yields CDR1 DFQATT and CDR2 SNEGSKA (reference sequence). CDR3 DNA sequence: TGCAGGGCTAGAGGCCCAGGGTACAATGAGCAGTTCTTC. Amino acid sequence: CRARGPGYNEQFF.

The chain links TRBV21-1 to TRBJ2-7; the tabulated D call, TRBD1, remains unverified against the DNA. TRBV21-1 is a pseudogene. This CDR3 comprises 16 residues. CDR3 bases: TGTGCCAGCAGCAAGTGCCGGGACGTGGTCACCTACGAGCAGTACTTC. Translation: CASSKCRDVVTYEQYF.

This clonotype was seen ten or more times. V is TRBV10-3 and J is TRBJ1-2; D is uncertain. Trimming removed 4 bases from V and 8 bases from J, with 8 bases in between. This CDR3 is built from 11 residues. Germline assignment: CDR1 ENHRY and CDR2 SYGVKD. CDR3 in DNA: TGTGCCATCAGTGCGGGGAGAGGCTACACCTTC. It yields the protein CAISAGRGYTF.

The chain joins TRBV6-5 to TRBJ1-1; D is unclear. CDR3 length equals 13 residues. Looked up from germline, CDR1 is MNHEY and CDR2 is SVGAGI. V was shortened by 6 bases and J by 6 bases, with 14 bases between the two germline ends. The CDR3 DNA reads TGTGCCAGCAGGTGGGTGGGAGGCGCTGAAGCTTTCTTT. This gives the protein CASRWVGGAEAFF.

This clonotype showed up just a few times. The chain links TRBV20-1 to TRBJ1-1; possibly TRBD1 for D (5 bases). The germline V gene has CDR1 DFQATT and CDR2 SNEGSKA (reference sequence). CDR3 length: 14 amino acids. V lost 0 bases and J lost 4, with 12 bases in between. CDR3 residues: CSARDYGGTTEAFF. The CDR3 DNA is TGCAGTGCTAGAGATTACGGGGGGACCACTGAAGCTTTCTTT.

The chain's CDR3 is CAIREGTDTDTQYF. DNA for the CDR3: TGTGCCATCAGGGAGGGGACGGACACAGATACGCAGTATTTT. This rearrangement joins TRBV10-3 to TRBJ2-3; D possibly corresponds to TRBD2 (6 bases). V was clipped by 6 bases and J by 2 bases, with 12 bases between them. This CDR3 comprises 14 residues. CDR1 and CDR2 (germline): ENHRY, SYGVKD.

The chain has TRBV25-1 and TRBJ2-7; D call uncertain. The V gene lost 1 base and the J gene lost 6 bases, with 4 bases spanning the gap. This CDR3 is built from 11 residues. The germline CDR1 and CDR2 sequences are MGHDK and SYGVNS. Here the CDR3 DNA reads TGTGCCAGCAGTGAATTGCTCGAGCAGTACTTC. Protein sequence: CASSELLEQYF.

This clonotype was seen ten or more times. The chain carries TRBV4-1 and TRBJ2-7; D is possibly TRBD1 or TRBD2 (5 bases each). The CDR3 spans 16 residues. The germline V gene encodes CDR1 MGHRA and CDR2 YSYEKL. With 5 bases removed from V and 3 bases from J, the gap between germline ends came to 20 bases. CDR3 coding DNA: TGCGCCAGCAGCTCGACCCGGGACGGCAGACTCTACGAGCAGTACTTC. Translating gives CASSSTRDGRLYEQYF.

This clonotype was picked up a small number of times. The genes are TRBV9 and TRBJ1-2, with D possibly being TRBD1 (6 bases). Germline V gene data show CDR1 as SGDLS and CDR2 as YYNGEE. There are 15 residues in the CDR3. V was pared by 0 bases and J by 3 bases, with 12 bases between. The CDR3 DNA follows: TGTGCCAGCAGCGTAGCTTGGGGGCCGGACTATGGCTACACCTTC. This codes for CASSVAWGPDYGYTF.